The 8 T cell receptor beta chains below come from one sample, sequenced in a study of T cells after yellow fever vaccination. MiXCR, run by TCRdb on the 5' RACE reads, gives a single entry per CDR3 protein. The table has some 550,000 distinct CDR3 sequences, about 19% seen once. The sequenced sample was PBMCs, obtained 15 days after the yellow fever booster vaccination. The origin of the receptors is a man between 25 and 39 years old who received the YFV17D yellow fever vaccine.

The chain couples TRBV10-3 to TRBJ2-1, with D possibly matching TRBD1 (5 bases). CDR3 size: 14 residues. The germline V gene encodes CDR1 ENHRY and CDR2 SYGVKD. Trimming removed 4 bases at V and 6 bases at J, with 13 bases between. This CDR3 reads CAISVKARGNEQFF. The CDR3 DNA reads TGTGCCATCAGTGTAAAGGCAAGGGGCAATGAGCAGTTCTTC.

This clonotype was observed a handful of times. The chain recombines TRBV6-5 with TRBJ1-6, with D possibly matching TRBD1 (5 bases). The CDR3 is 15 amino acids. V was clipped by 3 bases and J by 8 bases, with 14 bases between them. Germline assignment: CDR1 MNHEY and CDR2 SVGAGI. This CDR3 is CASSYHPGMDSPLHF. The DNA for the CDR3 is TGTGCCAGCAGTTATCATCCAGGGATGGATTCACCCCTCCACTTT.

V usage is TRBV30 and J usage is TRBJ1-6; D is perhaps TRBD1 (6 bases). The germline V and J ends were trimmed by 4 bases and 5 bases, with 15 bases remaining between them. The CDR3 is made up of 15 amino acids. Germline lookup yields CDR1 GTSNPN and CDR2 SVGIG (reference sequence). The CDR3 nucleotides read TGTGCCTGGAACCACATGGACAGAAATAATTCACCCCTCCACTTT. It codes for CAWNHMDRNNSPLHF.

The gene calls are TRBV5-1 and TRBJ2-2; possibly TRBD1 for D (6 bases). The CDR3 has 18 residues. Looked up from germline, CDR1 is SGHRS and CDR2 is YFSETQ. Deletions cut 5 bases from V and 7 bases from J, with 27 bases between. The CDR3 nucleotides are TGCGCCAGCAGTTTGCTCCCTACCGGGACACGGTCTATCGGGGAGCTGTTTTTT. Protein: CASSLLPTGTRSIGELFF.

This clonotype appeared many times. The V and J genes are TRBV11-2 and TRBJ2-4; TRBD1 agrees at 7 bases. Trimming cost V 1 base and J 4 bases; bases outside gene matches: 4. Germline assignment: CDR1 SGHAT and CDR2 FQNNGV. This CDR3 is 15 amino acids long. The CDR3 sequence is CASSLVGTDKNIQYF. The CDR3 region has the DNA TGTGCCAGCAGCTTAGTTGGGACAGATAAAAACATTCAGTACTTC.

This clonotype was counted only a few times. This chain connects TRBV10-2 to TRBJ2-4; TRBD2 matches at 8 bases. The CDR3 covers 20 residues. Germline values: CDR1 WSHSY, CDR2 SAAADI. V gave up 0 bases and J gave up 2 bases; unmatched junction bases: 15. The CDR3 spells CASSESLFVGTRPTKNIQYF. In nucleotides, the CDR3 is TGCGCCAGCAGTGAGTCTCTTTTTGTTGGGACTAGACCGACCAAAAACATTCAGTACTTC.

This clonotype was seen a handful of times. This chain joins TRBV5-1 and TRBJ2-7, with 9 bases that match TRBD1. CDR1 is SGHRS and CDR2 is YFSETQ in the germline V gene. After removal of 1 base from V and 5 bases from J, the junction contained 10 bases not matched to a gene. This CDR3 spans 16 amino acids. The DNA of the CDR3 is TGCGCCAGCAGCTTGAGTGGGACAGGGATCCGGAACGAGCAGTACTTC. This codes for CASSLSGTGIRNEQYF.

The chain is built from TRBV12-3 or TRBV12-4 and TRBJ2-4, with 9 bases identical to TRBD2. V shed 2 bases and J 0 bases; nucleotides not matched to a gene: 17. The length of the CDR3 is 21 residues. The chain's CDR3 is CASSLSLSGRINNLAKNIQYF. The CDR3 DNA reads TGTGCCAGCAGTTTAAGTCTTAGCGGGAGAATCAATAATCTAGCCAAAAACATTCAGTACTTC.